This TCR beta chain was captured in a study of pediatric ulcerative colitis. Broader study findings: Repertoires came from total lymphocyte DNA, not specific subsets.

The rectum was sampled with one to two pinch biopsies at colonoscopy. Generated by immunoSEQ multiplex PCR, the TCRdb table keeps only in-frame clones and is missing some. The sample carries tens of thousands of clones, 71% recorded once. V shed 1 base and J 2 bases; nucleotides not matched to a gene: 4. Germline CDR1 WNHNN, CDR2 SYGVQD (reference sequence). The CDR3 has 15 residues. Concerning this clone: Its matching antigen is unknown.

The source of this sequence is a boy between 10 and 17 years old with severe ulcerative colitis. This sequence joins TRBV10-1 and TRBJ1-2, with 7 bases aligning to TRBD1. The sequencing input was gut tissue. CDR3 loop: CASSEFRDSNYGYTF. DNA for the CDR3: TGCGCCAGCAGTGAGTTTAGGGACAGCAACTATGGCTACACCTTC.